The entry that follows covers one T cell receptor (beta chain) sequence. The CDR3 sequence is 15 residues long. Germline V gene lookup returns CDR1 LNHDA and CDR2 SQIVND (reference sequence). V lost 8 bases and J lost 1, with 15 bases in between. Patients with stable or active relapsing-remitting disease, all of them treatment-naive, made up the multiple sclerosis controls. The record originates from a study of CD8 T cells in Susac syndrome. Reverse transcription of roughly 0.5 to 1 ug RNA used random hexamers. A multiplex approach, immunoSEQ multiplex PCR, amplified TCR beta CDR3 across 54 Vbeta and 13 Jbeta. MiXCR, run by TCRdb on the immunoSEQ multiplex PCR reads, gives a single entry per CDR3 protein. This table holds about 300,000 distinct CDR3 sequences, about 82% found once.

The chain employs TRBV19 and TRBJ2-1; tentatively, D is TRBD2 (5 bases). The sequence was collected from a human donor with multiple sclerosis. The specimen was CD8+ T cells from PBMCs. CDR3 amino acids: CASGTSFSSYNEQFF. CDR3 bases: TGTGCCAGTGGTACTAGTTTTTCGTCCTACAATGAGCAGTTCTTC.